The 18 T cell receptor beta chains reported below all come from one sample, sequenced in a study of T cells in Graves' hyperthyroidism and ophthalmopathy. The CDR3 regions of TCR beta were amplified from RNA transcripts. First-round RT-PCR with HTBI primers amplified the TCR CDR3 region. TCRdb processed the multiplex PCR reads anew with MiXCR; each CDR3 protein has one entry. The sample contains about 510,000 distinct CDR3 sequences, around 50% of which appear only once. Material for sequencing was peripheral blood or thyroid tissue (not recorded which). The receptor source for this set is an adult woman with Graves' disease, either hyperthyroidism or ophthalmopathy (not recorded which).

V and J are TRBV10-3 and TRBJ2-5; TRBD1 matches 9 bases. This CDR3 contains 15 residues. Germline V CDR1 and CDR2: ENHRY, SYGVKD. The ends lost 5 bases at V and 5 bases at J; junction bases unmatched: 9. The DNA of the CDR3 is TGTGCCATCAGTTACACAGGGGGCGCCTGGGAGACCCAGTACTTC. Translation gives CAISYTGGAWETQYF.

V is TRBV20-1 and J is TRBJ2-2, with 14 nucleotides matching TRBD2. Germline lookup yields CDR1 DFQATT and CDR2 SNEGSKA (reference sequence). The CDR3 contains 19 residues. The V and J ends lost 1 base and 4 bases, in that order; junction bases with no gene match: 11. CDR3 nucleotide sequence: TGCAGTGCTAGAGTGGACTGGACTAGCGGGAGGCGGACCACCGGGGAGCTGTTTTTT. This codes for CSARVDWTSGRRTTGELFF.

The chain uses TRBV6-5 and TRBJ2-5, with D perhaps TRBD1 (5 bases). Germline loops: CDR1 MNHEY, CDR2 SVGAGI. This CDR3 contains 14 residues. Trimming left V 5 bases short and J 4 bases short, with 14 bases between. This chain's CDR3 is CASSEGEGAETQYF. In DNA form, the CDR3 reads TGTGCCAGCAGTGAAGGGGAAGGGGCAGAGACCCAGTACTTC.

The chain joins TRBV24-1 to TRBJ2-5; 14 bases line up with TRBD2. The CDR3 runs 17 residues. Per the germline V gene, CDR1 is KGHDR and CDR2 is SFDVKD. V was pared by 2 bases and J by 5 bases, with 6 bases of the junction left unmatched. The CDR3 is CATSDSTSGGGSETQYF. CDR3 coding DNA: TGTGCCACCAGTGATTCGACTAGCGGGGGGGGATCGGAGACCCAGTACTTC.

The chain uses TRBV29-1 and TRBJ1-4, with 7 bases fitting TRBD1. Germline CDR1 reads SQVTM; CDR2 reads ANQGSEA. The CDR3 consists of 13 residues. Trimming cost V 4 bases and J 7 bases; bases outside gene matches: 6. CDR3 protein: CSVARAGGEKLFF. CDR3 in DNA: TGCAGCGTTGCTCGGGCAGGGGGTGAAAAACTGTTTTTT.

The sample holds a few counts of this clonotype. A read error may produce the germline difference seen at one junction end. J is TRBJ1-4 and V is TRBV5-1; D call uncertain. Germline values: CDR1 SGHRS, CDR2 YFSETQ. This CDR3 has 14 amino acids. This CDR3 is CASSLAGLGEKLFF. CDR3 nucleotide sequence: TGTGCCAGCAGCTTAGCGGGTCTTGGGGAAAAACTGTTTTTT.

A single count supports this clonotype. The conserved phenylalanine or tryptophan is not found at the CDR3 terminus, so this likely reflects a read error. V usage is TRBV29-1 and J usage is TRBJ2-5, with 8 positions matching TRBD2. V lost 4 bases, J lost 4 bases, and 5 bases stayed unmatched. Germline V gene data show CDR1 as SQVTM and CDR2 as ANQGSEA. CDR3 length: 13 residues. The CDR3 DNA reads as TGCAGCGTTGCCAGCGGGAGACCAGAGACCCAGTACCTC. Encoded protein: CSVASGRPETQYL.

This clonotype has at least ten counts. J is TRBJ1-1 and V is TRBV7-8; tentatively, D is TRBD1 (5 bases). The V gene lost 5 bases and the J gene lost 1 base, with 11 bases spanning the gap. Germline CDR1 reads SGHVS; CDR2 reads FQNEAQ. This CDR3 has 14 amino acids. CDR3 DNA sequence: TGTGCCAGCAGCCCGAGGGGTGGGAACACTGAAGCTTTCTTT. Translated: CASSPRGGNTEAFF. Full variable domain (outside the CDR3, taken from reference TRBV7-8 and TRBJ1-1): GAGVSQSPRYKVAKRGQDVALRCDPISGHVSLFWYQQALGQGPEFLTYFQNEAQLDKSGLPSDRFFAERPEGSVSTLKIQRTQQEDSAVYLCASSPRGGNTEAFFGQGTRLTVV.

J is TRBJ2-6 and V is TRBV2; TRBD1 agrees at 10 bases. Trimming removed 3 bases from V and 2 bases from J; junction bases left unmatched: 1. Germline V gene lookup returns CDR1 SNHLY and CDR2 FYNNEI. The CDR3 is 16 residues long. CDR3 amino acids: CASSETGGTGANVLTF. The CDR3 bases are TGTGCCAGCAGTGAGACAGGGGGCACTGGGGCCAACGTCCTGACTTTC.

This clonotype was picked up many times. This chain joins TRBV30 and TRBJ1-1; TRBD1 agrees at 10 bases. Germline V gene data show CDR1 as GTSNPN and CDR2 as SVGIG (reference sequence). The CDR3 covers 16 residues. J gave up 2 bases and V 4 bases, and 10 bases lay outside the gene matches. Here the CDR3 DNA reads TGTGCCTGGATTAAGGGGACAGGGGCTCTAAACACTGAAGCTTTCTTT. Translation gives CAWIKGTGALNTEAFF.

As DNA, the CDR3 is TGTGCCATCAGCGCGGACTTGTCGAACACTGAAGCTTTCTTT. This codes for CAISADLSNTEAFF. V usage is TRBV10-3 and J usage is TRBJ1-1; no reliable D call. V lost 6 bases to trimming and J lost 1 base, with 12 bases between them. The CDR3 spans 14 residues. Germline V gene lookup returns CDR1 ENHRY and CDR2 SYGVKD.

In this sample, this clonotype turned up once. V usage is TRBV12-3 or TRBV12-4 and J usage is TRBJ1-6, with TRBD1 matching 8 bases. The CDR3 covers 15 residues. The V and J ends lost 4 bases and 6 bases, in that order; junction bases with no gene match: 5. The CDR3 coding sequence is TGTGCCAGCAGTTCCACAGGGGGAAGTAATTCACCCCTCCACTTT. Translating gives CASSSTGGSNSPLHF.

This clonotype has ten or more counts. The chain couples TRBV11-2 to TRBJ1-2; 8 bases fit TRBD1. Germline loops: CDR1 SGHAT, CDR2 FQNNGV. V shed 5 bases and J 8 bases; nucleotides not matched to a gene: 7. This CDR3 comprises 13 residues. The CDR3 region is CASSRTGSRGYTF. Written as DNA, the CDR3 is TGTGCCAGCAGCCGGACAGGGTCTCGGGGCTACACCTTC.

Points on this clonotype: A much larger clonotype is one base distant, so this may be a read error. CDR3 in amino acids: CASRAGSKPYVQYF. The CDR3, as DNA: TGTGCCAGCCGCGCGGGAAGTAAACCCTACGTGCAGTACTTC. The chain combines TRBV19 with TRBJ2-7, with TRBD2 as a possible D gene (6 bases). Germline V lookup: CDR1 LNHDA, CDR2 SQIVND (reference sequence). The CDR3 totals 14 residues.

This rearrangement joins TRBV9 to TRBJ1-5, with 8 bases that match TRBD1. CDR1 and CDR2 (germline): SGDLS, YYNGEE. Losses at the gene ends were 5 bases for V and 8 bases for J; bases not matched to a gene: 6. This CDR3 has 13 residues. This CDR3 reads CASSGTGGKPQHF. For the CDR3, the DNA is TGTGCCAGCAGTGGGACAGGCGGGAAGCCCCAGCATTTT.

The V call is TRBV19, the J call TRBJ1-5; the D gene is possibly TRBD1 (6 bases). V shed 3 bases and J shed 5 bases, with 17 bases lying between them. CDR3 length: 16 amino acids. The V gene's germline CDR1 is LNHDA and CDR2 SQIVND (reference sequence). CDR3 sequence reads: CASSIGTRLIDQPQHF. CDR3 sequence (DNA): TGTGCCAGTAGTATCGGGACAAGGCTTATCGATCAGCCCCAGCATTTT.

This chain joins TRBV7-9 and TRBJ2-5; D possibly corresponds to TRBD2 (5 bases). The J call may be incorrect, as the DNA end agrees better with TRBJ2-1. The V gene's germline CDR1 is SEHNR and CDR2 FQNEAQ (reference sequence). This CDR3 contains 12 residues. The CDR3 DNA reads TGTGCCAGCAGCTGGGAGCGGTATGAGCAGTTCTTC. This translates into CASSWERYEQFF.

This rearrangement joins TRBV12-3 or TRBV12-4 to TRBJ1-4; 7 positions match TRBD1. The CDR3 consists of 14 residues. Trimming took 6 bases from V and 6 from J; bases not matched to a gene: 7. The DNA of the CDR3 is TGTGCCAGCAGGATGACAGGGTTTTATGAAAAACTGTTTTTT. Protein: CASRMTGFYEKLFF.